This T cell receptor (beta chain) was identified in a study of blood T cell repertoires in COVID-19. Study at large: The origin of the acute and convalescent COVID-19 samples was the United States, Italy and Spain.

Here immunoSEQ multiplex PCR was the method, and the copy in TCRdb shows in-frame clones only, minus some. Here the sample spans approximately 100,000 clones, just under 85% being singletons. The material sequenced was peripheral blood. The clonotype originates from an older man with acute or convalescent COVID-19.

Here the CDR3 DNA reads TGTGCCAGCAGCCAACCCTCCCGGGGGGGAAGCTCCTACGAGCAGTACTTC. Translation gives CASSQPSRGGSSYEQYF. This chain uses TRBV14 with TRBJ2-7; 8 nucleotides agree with TRBD2. Trimming removed 2 bases from V and 0 bases from J; junction bases left unmatched: 9. Per the germline V gene, CDR1 is SGHDN and CDR2 is FVKESK. The CDR3 is 17 residues long.